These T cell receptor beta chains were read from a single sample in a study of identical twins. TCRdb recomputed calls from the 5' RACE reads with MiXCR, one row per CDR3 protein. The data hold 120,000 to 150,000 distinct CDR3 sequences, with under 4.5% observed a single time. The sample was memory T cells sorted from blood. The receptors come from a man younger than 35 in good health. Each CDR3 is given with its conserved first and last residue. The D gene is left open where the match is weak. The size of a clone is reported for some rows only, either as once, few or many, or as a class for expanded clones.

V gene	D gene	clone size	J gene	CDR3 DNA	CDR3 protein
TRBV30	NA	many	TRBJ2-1	TGTGCCTGGAGTGGCGAACATGGGCCCTACAATGAGCAGTTCTTC	CAWSGEHGPYNEQFF
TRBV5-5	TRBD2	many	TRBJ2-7	TGTGCCAGCAGCTTGAGGACTAGCGGGGGATCCTACGAGCAGTACTTC	CASSLRTSGGSYEQYF
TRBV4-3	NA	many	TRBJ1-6	TGCGCCAGCAGCCAAGGGGGCCGGGATTCACCCCTCCACTTT	CASSQGGRDSPLHF
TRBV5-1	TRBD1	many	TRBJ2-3	TGCGCCAGCAGCCTCGGACAGGGTGCGCAGTATTTT	CASSLGQGAQYF
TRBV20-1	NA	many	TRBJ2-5	TGCAGTGCTAGACCCCCGTTTACGGGAAGGGGGGGAGAGACCCAGTACTTC	CSARPPFTGRGGETQYF
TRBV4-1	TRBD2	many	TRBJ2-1	TGCGCCAGCAGCCACCCTCGGGACCGCGGGGGTGAGCAGTTCTTC	CASSHPRDRGGEQFF
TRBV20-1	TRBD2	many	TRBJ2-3	TGCAGTGCTAGAGATTCTAAGGGAGGGTCTACGGGACGAACGCAGTATTTT	CSARDSKGGSTGRTQYF
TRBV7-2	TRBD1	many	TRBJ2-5	TGTGCCAGCAGCACCAGGACAGGGGTTAGGGAGACCCAGTACTTC	CASSTRTGVRETQYF
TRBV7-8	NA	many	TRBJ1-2	TGTGCCAGCAGCGTCGGGGCTAACTATGGCTACACCTTC	CASSVGANYGYTF
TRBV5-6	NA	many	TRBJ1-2	TGTGCCAGCAGCTTGTCTTCAACTAACTATGGCTACACCTTC	CASSLSSTNYGYTF
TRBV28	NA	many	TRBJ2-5	TGTGCCAGCGCCCTGGGGGGCCGGTGGGAGACCCAGTACTTC	CASALGGRWETQYF
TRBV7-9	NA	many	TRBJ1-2	TGTGCCAGCAGCGGAGGGGTGGGGGGCTTCTATGGCTACACCTTC	CASSGGVGGFYGYTF
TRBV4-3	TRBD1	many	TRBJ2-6	TGCGCCAGCAGTATAGGGCAGGGGGCGAAGGGGGCCAACGTCCTGACTTTC	CASSIGQGAKGANVLTF
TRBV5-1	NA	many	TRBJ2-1	TGCGCCAGCAGCTCCACCCCTAGCAATGAGCAGTTCTTC	CASSSTPSNEQFF
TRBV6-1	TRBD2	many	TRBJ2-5	TGTGCCGGGTCTCCCCGGGGGGGCCAGCAGACCCAGTACTTC	CAGSPRGGQQTQYF
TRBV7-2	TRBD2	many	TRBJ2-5	TGTGCCAGCAGCTTGCCTAGCGGGAGACGGGAGACCCAGTACTTC	CASSLPSGRRETQYF
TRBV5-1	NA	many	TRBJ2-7	TGCGCCAGCAGCCCCGGACTCTACGAGCAGTACTTC	CASSPGLYEQYF
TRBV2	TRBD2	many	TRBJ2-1	TGTGCCAGCAAGGGGACTAGTCATGAGCAGTTCTTC	CASKGTSHEQFF
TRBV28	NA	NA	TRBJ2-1	TGTGCCAGCAGTTTGTTAACGAGGGAGTTCTTC	CASSLLTREFF
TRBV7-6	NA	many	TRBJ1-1	TGTGCCAGCAGCCATATGAACACTGAAGCTTTCTTT	CASSHMNTEAFF
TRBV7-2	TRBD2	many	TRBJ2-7	TGTGCCAGCAGCTCCGGGGTGAGACTAGCGGCTTACGAGCAGTACTTC	CASSSGVRLAAYEQYF
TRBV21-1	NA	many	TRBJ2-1	TGTGCCAGCTGGGTGAGATGGATCAGCGGGACGCACTTGGAGCAGTTCTTC	CASWVRWISGTHLEQFF
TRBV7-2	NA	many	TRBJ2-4	TGTGCCACAACTAAAGGGACGGCCGGAGACATTCAGTACTTC	CATTKGTAGDIQYF
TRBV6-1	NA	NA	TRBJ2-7	TGTGCCAGCAGTGAGGGGGGTACCACCAACTACCTGCCGTACTTC	CASSEGGTTNYLPYF
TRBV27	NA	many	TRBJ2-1	TGTGCCAGCAGTTACAGGGAGGTCGATGAGCAGTTCTTC	CASSYREVDEQFF
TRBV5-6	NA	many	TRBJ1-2	TGTGCCAGCAGCTCCAAGAGGTATGGCTACACCTTC	CASSSKRYGYTF
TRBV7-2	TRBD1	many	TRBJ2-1	TGTGCCAGCAGCGGACCGGGACAGGGGAATGAGCAGTTCTTC	CASSGPGQGNEQFF
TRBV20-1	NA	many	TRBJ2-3	TGCAGTGCTAGCGGTTCTGGCGGCAGCACAGATACGCAGTATTTT	CSASGSGGSTDTQYF
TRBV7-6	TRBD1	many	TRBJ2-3	TGTGCCAGCAGCTCCCCGAGTTCCGGGACAGCCTCAGATACGCAGTATTTT	CASSSPSSGTASDTQYF
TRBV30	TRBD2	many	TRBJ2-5	TGTGCCCTAAACAGGGGAGGGATAGCGGGAGTCCACGAGACCCAGTACTTC	CALNRGGIAGVHETQYF
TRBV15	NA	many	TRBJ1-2	TGTGCCACCAGCAGAGGGGGGGGGACGGTAGACTATGGCTACACCTTC	CATSRGGGTVDYGYTF
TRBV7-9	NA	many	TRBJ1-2	TGTGCCAGCAGCCCGCAAACTTCAGCTATACTTAACTATGGCTACACCTTC	CASSPQTSAILNYGYTF
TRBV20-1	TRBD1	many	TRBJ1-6	TGCAGTGCTAATCCAACCGGACAGGGTTATTCACCCCTCCACTTT	CSANPTGQGYSPLHF
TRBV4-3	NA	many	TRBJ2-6	TGCGCCAGCAGCCCGGAACTTGGACGCGGGGGCCAATCTGGGGCCAACGTCCTGACTTTC	CASSPELGRGGQSGANVLTF
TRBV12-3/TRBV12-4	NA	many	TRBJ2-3	TGTGCCAGCAGTTTAGGGCGGATTATCACAGATACGCAGTATTTT	CASSLGRIITDTQYF
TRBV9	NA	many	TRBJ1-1	TGTGCCAGCAGCGTAGCGGCAGGGGCCACTGAAGCTTTCTTT	CASSVAAGATEAFF
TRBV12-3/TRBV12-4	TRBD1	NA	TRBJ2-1	TGTGCCAGCAGTTTCGGCAGGGGGAGCTCCTACAATGAGCAGTTCTTC	CASSFGRGSSYNEQFF
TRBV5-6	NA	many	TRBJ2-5	TGTGCCAGCAGCGGCCCGCAGTGGGGCGTCGAGGAGACCCAGTACTTC	CASSGPQWGVEETQYF
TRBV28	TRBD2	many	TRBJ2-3	TGTGCCAGCAGTCCGGGGACTAGCGGGAGGAACCCAGATACGCAGTATTTT	CASSPGTSGRNPDTQYF
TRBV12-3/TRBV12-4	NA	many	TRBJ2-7	TGTGCCTCAAAAGCCTGGGACAACTACGAGCAGTACTTC	CASKAWDNYEQYF
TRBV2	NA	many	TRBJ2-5	TGTGCCAGCAGTCGCCGGTCGGGGGTCCAAGAGACCCAGTACTTC	CASSRRSGVQETQYF